Listed below are T cell receptor beta chains from one sample, sequenced in a study of OX40 agonist ivuxolimab in advanced cancers. Here immunoSEQ multiplex PCR was the method, and the copy in TCRdb shows in-frame clones only, minus some. The top ten hold approximately 4% of the sample, which has around 66,000 clones, 85% seen once. The input for sequencing was CD4+ or CD8+ T cells sorted from blood, taken in a trial of the OX40 agonist ivuxolimab. These receptors were taken from an adult with an advanced solid tumor such as melanoma, head and neck, liver or kidney cancer. Each CDR3 is given with its conserved first and last residue. The D gene is left open where the match is weak. Clone size is given for some rows only: seen once, a few or many times, or a class if the clone is expanded.

j_call: TRBJ2-7
v_call: TRBV6-5
clone_size: .
d_call: .
cdr3_nt: TGTGCCAGCAGTTACACACTTATAGGACCTTACGAGCAGTACTTC
cdr3_aa: CASSYTLIGPYEQYF

j_call: TRBJ2-5
v_call: TRBV27
clone_size: .
d_call: .
cdr3_nt: TGTGCCAGCAGTTTGTGGGGGGTTGAGACCCAGTACTTC
cdr3_aa: CASSLWGVETQYF

j_call: TRBJ1-1
v_call: TRBV2
clone_size: .
d_call: TRBD1
cdr3_nt: TGTGCCAGCAGTTTACAGGGGTCGAACACTGAAGCTTTCTTT
cdr3_aa: CASSLQGSNTEAFF

j_call: TRBJ1-5
v_call: TRBV14
clone_size: .
d_call: .
cdr3_nt: TGTGCCAGCAGCCGAGGGTGGAATCAGCCCCAGCATTTT
cdr3_aa: CASSRGWNQPQHF

j_call: TRBJ2-7
v_call: TRBV7-9
clone_size: .
d_call: TRBD2
cdr3_nt: TGTGCCAGCAGCTACGGGGCCGGGACTAGCGGGAGGGCAAGGGAGCAGTACTTC
cdr3_aa: CASSYGAGTSGRAREQYF

j_call: TRBJ1-6
v_call: TRBV25-1
clone_size: few
d_call: .
cdr3_nt: TGTGCCAGCAGTTCCGTAAATAATTCACCCCTCCACTTT
cdr3_aa: CASSSVNNSPLHF

j_call: TRBJ2-3
v_call: TRBV27
clone_size: .
d_call: .
cdr3_nt: TGTGCCAGCAGTTCCACCTACTTGGTTGGGGGAGCACATGATACGCAGTATTTT
cdr3_aa: CASSSTYLVGGAHDTQYF

j_call: TRBJ1-5
v_call: TRBV28
clone_size: .
d_call: .
cdr3_nt: TGTGCCAGCAGTTTAATACGGGGAAATCAGCCCCAGCATTTT
cdr3_aa: CASSLIRGNQPQHF

j_call: TRBJ2-1
v_call: TRBV6-5
clone_size: .
d_call: .
cdr3_nt: TGTGCCAGCAGGGACTGGGGTGGAACGAGGAATGAGCAGTTCTTC
cdr3_aa: CASRDWGGTRNEQFF

j_call: TRBJ2-5
v_call: TRBV9
clone_size: .
d_call: .
cdr3_nt: TGTGCCAGCAGCGTAAGATCGGGCTTTGAAGAGACCCAGTACTTC
cdr3_aa: CASSVRSGFEETQYF

j_call: TRBJ2-5
v_call: TRBV7-6
clone_size: .
d_call: TRBD2
cdr3_nt: TGTGCCAGCAGCCTAACACCGGGGGGTCCACAAGAGACCCAGTACTTC
cdr3_aa: CASSLTPGGPQETQYF

j_call: TRBJ1-6
v_call: TRBV2
clone_size: .
d_call: .
cdr3_nt: TGTGCCAGCAGGGAATATAATTCACCCCTCCACTTT
cdr3_aa: CASREYNSPLHF

j_call: TRBJ2-3
v_call: TRBV5-1
clone_size: .
d_call: .
cdr3_nt: TGCGCCAGCAGCTTGGTCAGGGCCCTTCTAGATACGCAGTATTTT
cdr3_aa: CASSLVRALLDTQYF

j_call: TRBJ2-7
v_call: TRBV11-2
clone_size: .
d_call: TRBD2
cdr3_nt: TGTGCCAGCAGCTTAGATCGAGCGGGAGATTTGCCGTACTTC
cdr3_aa: CASSLDRAGDLPYF

j_call: TRBJ2-1
v_call: TRBV19
clone_size: .
d_call: .
cdr3_nt: TGTGCCAGTAGAAATTTGGACAGTAGCTCCTACAATGAGCAGTTCTTC
cdr3_aa: CASRNLDSSSYNEQFF